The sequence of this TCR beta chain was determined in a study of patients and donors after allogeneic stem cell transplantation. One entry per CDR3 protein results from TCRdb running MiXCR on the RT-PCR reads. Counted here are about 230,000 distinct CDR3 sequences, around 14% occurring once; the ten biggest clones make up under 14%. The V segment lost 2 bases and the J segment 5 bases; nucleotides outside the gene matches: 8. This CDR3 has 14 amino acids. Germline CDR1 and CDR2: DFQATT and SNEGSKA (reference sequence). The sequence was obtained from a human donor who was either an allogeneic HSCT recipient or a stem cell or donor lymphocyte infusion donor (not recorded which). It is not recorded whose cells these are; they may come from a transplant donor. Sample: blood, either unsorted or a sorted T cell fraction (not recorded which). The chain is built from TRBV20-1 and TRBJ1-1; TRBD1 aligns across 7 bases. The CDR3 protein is CSARRGQEWTEAFF. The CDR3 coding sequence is TGCAGTGCTAGACGAGGACAGGAGTGGACTGAAGCTTTCTTT.